This TCR beta chain was recorded in a study of human thymus T cells. Study-level results: Thymic TCR repertoires of unrelated people reportedly overlapped highly. Thymic and blood repertoires appeared to carry a bias in their V and J gene usage.

Concerning this clone itself: Its antigen remains unidentified.

The CDR3 is 15 residues long. The V gene's germline CDR1 is MGHRA and CDR2 YSYEKL. Deletions cut 2 bases from V and 7 bases from J, with 15 bases between. Repertoires were generated with immunoSEQ multiplex PCR, while TCRdb's copy carries only in-frame clones and drops some. The sample carries some 130,000 clones, around 95% recorded once. In corrective heart surgery, resections were taken, and these provided the thymus tissue. The chain uses TRBV4-1 and TRBJ1-5, with a possible D match to TRBD1 (6 bases). The sample taken for sequencing was thymus tissue. This TCR came from a boy less than two years old with a congenital heart defect but otherwise immunologically healthy. The CDR3 loop is CASSQKDRRSQPQHF. The CDR3 bases are TGCGCCAGCAGCCAAAAGGACAGACGGTCCCAGCCCCAGCATTTT.